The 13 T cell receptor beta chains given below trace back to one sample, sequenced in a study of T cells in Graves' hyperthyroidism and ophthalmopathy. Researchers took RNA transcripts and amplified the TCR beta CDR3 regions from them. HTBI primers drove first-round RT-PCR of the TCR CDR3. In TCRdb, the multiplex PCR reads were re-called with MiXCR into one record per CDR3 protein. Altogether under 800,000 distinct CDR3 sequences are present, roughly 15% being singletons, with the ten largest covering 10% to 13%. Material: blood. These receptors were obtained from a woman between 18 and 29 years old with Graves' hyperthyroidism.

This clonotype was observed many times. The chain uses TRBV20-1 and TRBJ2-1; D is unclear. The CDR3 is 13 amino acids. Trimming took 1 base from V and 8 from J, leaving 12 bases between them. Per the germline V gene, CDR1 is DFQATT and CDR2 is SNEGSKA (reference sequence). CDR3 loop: CSARGHTGDEQFF. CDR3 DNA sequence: TGCAGTGCTAGAGGGCACACGGGTGATGAGCAGTTCTTC.

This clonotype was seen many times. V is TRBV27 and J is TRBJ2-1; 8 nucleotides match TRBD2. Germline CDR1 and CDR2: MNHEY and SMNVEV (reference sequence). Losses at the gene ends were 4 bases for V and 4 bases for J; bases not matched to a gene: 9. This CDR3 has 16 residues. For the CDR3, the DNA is TGTGCCAGCAGTTCTTTCCCGGGAGGGATATACAATGAGCAGTTCTTC. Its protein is CASSSFPGGIYNEQFF.

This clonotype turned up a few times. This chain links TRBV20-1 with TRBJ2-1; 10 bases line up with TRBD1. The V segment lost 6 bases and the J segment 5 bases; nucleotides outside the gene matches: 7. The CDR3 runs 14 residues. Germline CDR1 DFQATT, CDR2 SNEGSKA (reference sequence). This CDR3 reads CSALDRGTNNEQFF. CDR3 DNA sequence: TGCAGTGCCCTGGACAGGGGGACCAACAATGAGCAGTTCTTC.

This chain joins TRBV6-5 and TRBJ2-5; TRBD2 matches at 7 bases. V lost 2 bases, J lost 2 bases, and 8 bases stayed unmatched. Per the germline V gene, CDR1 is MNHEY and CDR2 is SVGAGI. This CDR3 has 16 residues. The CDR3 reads CASSYEGGSLQETQYF. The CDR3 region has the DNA TGTGCCAGCAGTTACGAGGGCGGGAGCCTTCAAGAGACCCAGTACTTC.

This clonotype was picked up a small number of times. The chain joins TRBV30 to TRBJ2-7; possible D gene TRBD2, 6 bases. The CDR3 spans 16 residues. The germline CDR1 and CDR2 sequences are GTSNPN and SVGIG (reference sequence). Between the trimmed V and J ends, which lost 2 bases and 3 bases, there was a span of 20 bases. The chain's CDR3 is CAWSPTSSGYHYEQYF. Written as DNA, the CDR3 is TGTGCCTGGAGTCCTACTTCGAGCGGGTACCACTACGAGCAGTACTTC.

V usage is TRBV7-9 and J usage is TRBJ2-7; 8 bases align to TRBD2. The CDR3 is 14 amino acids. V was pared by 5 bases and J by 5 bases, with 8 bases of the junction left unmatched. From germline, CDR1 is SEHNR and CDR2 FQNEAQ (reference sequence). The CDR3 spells CASSLSGGVDEQYF. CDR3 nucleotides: TGTGCCAGCAGCCTGTCGGGAGGGGTGGACGAGCAGTACTTC.

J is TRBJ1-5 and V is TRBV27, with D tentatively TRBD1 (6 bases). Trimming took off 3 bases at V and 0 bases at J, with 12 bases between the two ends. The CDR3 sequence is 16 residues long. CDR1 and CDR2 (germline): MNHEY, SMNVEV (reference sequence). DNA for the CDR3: TGTGCCAGCAGTTTCGGACAGATCAATAGCAATCAGCCCCAGCATTTT. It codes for CASSFGQINSNQPQHF.

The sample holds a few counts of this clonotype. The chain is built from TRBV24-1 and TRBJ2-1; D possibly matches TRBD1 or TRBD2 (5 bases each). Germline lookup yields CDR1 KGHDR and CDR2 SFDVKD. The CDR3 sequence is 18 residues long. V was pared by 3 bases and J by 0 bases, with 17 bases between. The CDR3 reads CATSDLAGAKNSYNEQFF. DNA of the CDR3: TGTGCCACCAGTGATCTCGCCGGGGCAAAGAACTCCTACAATGAGCAGTTCTTC.

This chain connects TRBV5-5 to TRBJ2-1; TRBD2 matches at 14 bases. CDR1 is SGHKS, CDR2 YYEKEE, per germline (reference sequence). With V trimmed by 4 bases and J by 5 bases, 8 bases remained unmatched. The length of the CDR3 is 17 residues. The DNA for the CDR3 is TGTGCCAGCAGCCGAACCGTGGGACTAGCGGGAGACAATGAGCAGTTCTTC. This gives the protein CASSRTVGLAGDNEQFF.

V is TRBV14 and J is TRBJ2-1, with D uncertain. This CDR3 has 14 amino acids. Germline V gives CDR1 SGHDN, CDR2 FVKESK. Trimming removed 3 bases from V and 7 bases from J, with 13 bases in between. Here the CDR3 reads CASSQRSGLNEQFF. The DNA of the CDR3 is TGTGCCAGCAGCCAGAGATCGGGCCTTAATGAGCAGTTCTTC.

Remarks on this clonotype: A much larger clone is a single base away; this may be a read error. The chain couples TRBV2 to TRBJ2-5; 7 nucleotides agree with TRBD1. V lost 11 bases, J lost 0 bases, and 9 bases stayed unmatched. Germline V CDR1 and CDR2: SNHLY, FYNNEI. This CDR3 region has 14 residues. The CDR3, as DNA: TGTGCCGTACGACAGGGAGAGTACCAAGAGACCCAGTACTTC. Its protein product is CAVRQGEYQETQYF.

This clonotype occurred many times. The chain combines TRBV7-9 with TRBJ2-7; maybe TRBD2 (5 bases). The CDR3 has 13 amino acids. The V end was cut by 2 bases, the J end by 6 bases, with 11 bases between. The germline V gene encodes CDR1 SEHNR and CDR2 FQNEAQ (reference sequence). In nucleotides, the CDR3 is TGTGCCAGCAGCTTAACGGGAAACGGCGAGCAGTACTTC. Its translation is CASSLTGNGEQYF. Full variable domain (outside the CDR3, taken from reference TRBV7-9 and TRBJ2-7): DTGVSQNPRHKITKRGQNVTFRCDPISEHNRLYWYRQTLGQGPEFLTYFQNEAQLEKSRLLSDRFSAERPKGSFSTLEIQRTEQGDSAMYLCASSLTGNGEQYFGPGTRLTVT.

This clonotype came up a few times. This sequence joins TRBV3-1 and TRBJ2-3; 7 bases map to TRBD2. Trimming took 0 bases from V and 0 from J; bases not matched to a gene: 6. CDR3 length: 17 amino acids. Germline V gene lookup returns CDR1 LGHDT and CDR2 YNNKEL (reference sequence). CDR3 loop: CASSQDPAGSSTDTQYF. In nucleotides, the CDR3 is TGTGCCAGCAGCCAAGATCCAGCGGGATCTAGCACAGATACGCAGTATTTT.